The T cell receptor beta chain under discussion was sequenced for a study of blood T cell repertoires in COVID-19. Background on the study: PBMCs, B-cell-depleted T cells, or T cells were the source of the cDNA or gDNA that made up the material.

Clones were read by immunoSEQ multiplex PCR, and TCRdb kept only the in-frame ones, dropping some. The sample contains some 130,000 clones, about 89% of which appear only once. This clone came up a few times. There are 13 residues in the CDR3. The V end lost 4 bases, the J end lost 11 bases, and 14 bases lay between the germline ends. Germline CDR1 reads SNHLY; CDR2 reads FYNNEI. V and J are TRBV2 and TRBJ1-4; D call uncertain. This receptor was identified in a man in his fifties or sixties with COVID-19, enrolled during active disease. The specimen sequenced was peripheral blood. The CDR3 region is CASSVAGRGKLFF. The CDR3 region has the DNA TGTGCCAGCAGTGTCGCGGGTAGAGGGAAACTGTTTTTT.